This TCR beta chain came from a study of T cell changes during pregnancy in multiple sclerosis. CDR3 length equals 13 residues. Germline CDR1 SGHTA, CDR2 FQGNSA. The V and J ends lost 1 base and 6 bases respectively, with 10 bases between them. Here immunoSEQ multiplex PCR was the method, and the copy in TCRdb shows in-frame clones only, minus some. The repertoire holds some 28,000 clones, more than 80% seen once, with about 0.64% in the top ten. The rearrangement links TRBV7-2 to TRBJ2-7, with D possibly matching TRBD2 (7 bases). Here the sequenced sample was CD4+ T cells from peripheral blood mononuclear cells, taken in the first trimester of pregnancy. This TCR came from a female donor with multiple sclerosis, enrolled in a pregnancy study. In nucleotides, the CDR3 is TGTGCCAGCAGCTTAGATGCGGGGGCCGAGCAGTACTTC. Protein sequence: CASSLDAGAEQYF.